The 27 T cell receptor beta chains below come from one sample, sequenced in a study of CD8 T cells in Susac syndrome. cDNA came from 0.5 to 1 ug RNA primed by random hexamers. In TCRdb, the immunoSEQ multiplex PCR reads were re-called with MiXCR into one record per CDR3 protein. The sample consists of more than 70,000 distinct CDR3 sequences, 85% to 95% of them appearing once. Sequencing was done on a sample of CD8+ T cells from PBMCs. These receptors came from a human donor in good health.

This clonotype was counted only a few times. This sequence joins TRBV14 and TRBJ1-2, with 8 bases aligning to TRBD1. The V and J ends lost 0 bases and 6 bases, in that order; junction bases with no gene match: 6. The CDR3 extends over 15 amino acids. Germline V gives CDR1 SGHDN, CDR2 FVKESK. The CDR3 reads CASSQDIQGVNGYTF. The CDR3 DNA reads TGTGCCAGCAGCCAAGATATACAGGGGGTGAATGGCTACACCTTC.

The chain couples TRBV10-3 to TRBJ2-7; tentative D call: TRBD2 (5 bases). Trimming took 7 bases from V and 3 from J, leaving 7 bases between them. Germline V lookup: CDR1 ENHRY, CDR2 SYGVKD. This CDR3 is 11 amino acids long. Written as DNA, the CDR3 is TGTGCCATCACCGAGGGCTACGAGCAGTACTTC. Its translation: CAITEGYEQYF.

V gene TRBV7-9 combines with J gene TRBJ2-1; 7 bases align to TRBD2. The CDR3 covers 14 residues. The V gene's germline CDR1 is SEHNR and CDR2 FQNEAQ (reference sequence). J gave up 10 bases and V 1 base, and 7 bases lay outside the gene matches. CDR3 nucleotide sequence: TGTGCCAGCAGCTTAGGACTAGCCGTGGGAGAGCAGTTCTTC. This sequence encodes CASSLGLAVGEQFF.

The chain links TRBV11-2 to TRBJ2-5; D perhaps matches TRBD1 (6 bases). The germline gives CDR1 SGHAT, CDR2 FQNNGV. V was clipped by 5 bases and J by 4 bases, with 17 bases between them. CDR3 length: 15 amino acids. In DNA, the CDR3 is TGTGCCAGCAGCCGCATGGGGGCGGGTGCAGAGACCCAGTACTTC. Translated: CASSRMGAGAETQYF.

The chain combines TRBV5-1 with TRBJ1-4; D is uncertain. The CDR3 is 14 residues long. Germline V gene lookup returns CDR1 SGHRS and CDR2 YFSETQ. V was clipped by 2 bases and J by 5 bases, with 10 bases between them. The CDR3 region is CASSFGRSNEKLFF. Here the CDR3 DNA reads TGCGCCAGCAGCTTCGGACGGTCAAATGAAAAACTGTTTTTT.

This rearrangement joins TRBV5-6 to TRBJ1-1, with D possibly TRBD1 on 6 matching bases. The CDR3 runs 15 residues. Germline loops: CDR1 SGHDT, CDR2 YYEEEE. V was trimmed by 4 bases and J by 1 base, leaving 14 bases between them. CDR3 amino acids: CASSALQGTNTEAFF. For the CDR3, the DNA is TGTGCCAGCAGCGCCCTACAGGGTACGAACACTGAAGCTTTCTTT.

This clonotype occurred a few times. The chain recombines TRBV20-1 with TRBJ2-7; D might be TRBD1 (7 bases). V gave up 0 bases and J gave up 7 bases, with 16 bases separating them. CDR1 is DFQATT, CDR2 SNEGSKA, per germline (reference sequence). The CDR3 extends over 14 amino acids. The CDR3 DNA follows: TGCAGTGCTAGAGATGCCGGACAGGCGGGAGAGCAGTACTTC. Protein: CSARDAGQAGEQYF.

This chain links TRBV5-4 with TRBJ2-3; D possibly corresponds to TRBD2 (6 bases). Deletions cut 0 bases from V and 2 bases from J, with 13 bases between. This CDR3 has 16 amino acids. Germline V gives CDR1 SGHNT, CDR2 YYREEE (reference sequence). The CDR3: CASSLGGRGVTDTQYF. CDR3 DNA: TGTGCCAGCAGCTTGGGCGGCCGCGGGGTCACAGATACGCAGTATTTT.

The J gene is TRBJ1-1, the V gene TRBV2; D not resolved. The germline CDR1 and CDR2 sequences are SNHLY and FYNNEI. This CDR3 has 13 amino acids. Trimming removed 1 base at V and 5 bases at J, with 8 bases between. The CDR3 reads CASSEEGGTEAFF. In DNA form, the CDR3 reads TGTGCCAGCAGTGAAGAGGGAGGTACTGAAGCTTTCTTT.

V and J are TRBV30 and TRBJ2-2, with TRBD2 matching over 10 bases. The CDR3 length is 12 residues. Germline V gene lookup returns CDR1 GTSNPN and CDR2 SVGIG (reference sequence). The CDR3: CTLAGYTGELFF. The CDR3 DNA follows: TGTACACTAGCGGGGTACACCGGGGAGCTGTTTTTT.

The chain has TRBV15 and TRBJ2-6; D is unclear. Germline CDR1 reads LNHNV; CDR2 reads YYDKDF (reference sequence). V lost 0 bases, J lost 2 bases, and 8 bases lay in between. The CDR3 has 16 amino acids. The CDR3: CATSRDRGTGANVLTF. CDR3 in DNA: TGTGCCACCAGCAGAGATAGAGGAACTGGGGCCAACGTCCTGACTTTC.

CDR3 sequence: CSVAPGRSFEQYF. The CDR3 DNA follows: TGCAGCGTCGCTCCGGGACGTTCCTTTGAGCAGTACTTC. The V and J genes are TRBV29-1 and TRBJ2-7, with D perhaps matching TRBD1 or TRBD2 (5 bases each). Trimming stripped 6 bases from V and 7 bases from J, with 19 bases between. The CDR3 sequence is 13 residues long. Germline V CDR1 and CDR2: SQVTM, ANQGSEA.

The chain links TRBV7-9 to TRBJ2-2; D is possibly TRBD1 or TRBD2 (6 bases each). Trimming took 5 bases from V and 7 from J, leaving 14 bases between them. This CDR3 contains 14 residues. The germline gives CDR1 SEHNR, CDR2 FQNEAQ (reference sequence). The CDR3 DNA follows: TGTGCCAGCAGCCAGGACGGGGGCGACGGGGAGCTGTTTTTT. Residues: CASSQDGGDGELFF.

J is TRBJ2-5 and V is TRBV13, with TRBD2 matching 7 bases. Germline-derived CDR1 and CDR2 are PRHDT and FYEKMQ (reference sequence). Trimming cost V 5 bases and J 4 bases; bases outside gene matches: 10. This CDR3 has 15 residues. The CDR3 DNA reads as TGTGCCAGCAGCCCCCGACTAGCCCTAGGAGAGACCCAGTACTTC. Translating gives CASSPRLALGETQYF.

The chain carries TRBV7-9 and TRBJ1-6; perhaps TRBD1 as D (5 bases). This CDR3 contains 12 residues. Germline loops: CDR1 SEHNR, CDR2 FQNEAQ (reference sequence). The V end lost 5 bases, the J end lost 7 bases, and 6 bases lay between the germline ends. CDR3 nucleotides: TGTGCCAGCAGCCGGGGCAATTCACCCCTCCACTTT. It is translated as CASSRGNSPLHF. Variable domain in full (rest from reference TRBV7-9 and TRBJ1-6): DTGVSQNPRHKITKRGQNVTFRCDPISEHNRLYWYRQTLGQGPEFLTYFQNEAQLEKSRLLSDRFSAERPKGSFSTLEIQRTEQGDSAMYLCASSRGNSPLHFGNGTRLTVT.

V is TRBV7-9 and J is TRBJ2-1, with D tentatively TRBD1 or TRBD2 (6 bases each). Germline V CDR1 and CDR2: SEHNR, FQNEAQ (reference sequence). V was cut by 6 bases and J by 7 bases, with 13 bases left in between. The CDR3 is 13 residues long. CDR3 nucleotides: TGTGCCAGCAGAGACGGGGGCGGGAATGAGCAGTTCTTC. It translates to CASRDGGGNEQFF.

The gene calls are TRBV27 and TRBJ1-5; D is ambiguous. The length of the CDR3 is 15 residues. The V end was cut by 5 bases, the J end by 9 bases, with 20 bases between. In germline, CDR1 is MNHEY, CDR2 SMNVEV (reference sequence). CDR3: CASSIKKDGRGPQHF. CDR3 bases: TGTGCCAGCAGTATCAAAAAAGACGGCCGTGGGCCCCAGCATTTT.

The genes are TRBV12-3 or TRBV12-4 and TRBJ2-2; no reliable D call. The CDR3 consists of 13 residues. V was cut by 6 bases and J by 6 bases, with 11 bases left in between. In DNA form, the CDR3 reads TGTGCCAGCAGCCTCTCTTTGGCCGGGGAGCTGTTTTTT. Translation gives CASSLSLAGELFF.

This clonotype was observed once. CDR3 nucleotides: TGCAGCGCCGTAGGGTCTGGGGCCAACGTCCTGACTTTC. It codes for CSAVGSGANVLTF. The chain links TRBV29-1 to TRBJ2-6; no clear D. Germline-derived CDR1 and CDR2 are SQVTM and ANQGSEA. The CDR3 length is 13 residues. Trimming cost V 7 bases and J 1 base, with 8 bases left between them.

Here the CDR3 DNA reads TGTGCCAGCAGTTTGGCGCGGGAAAGGGCCAACGTCCTGACTTTC. This translates into CASSLARERANVLTF. This chain links TRBV12-3 or TRBV12-4 with TRBJ2-6; D is perhaps TRBD2 (6 bases). The V and J ends lost 3 bases and 5 bases respectively, with 11 bases between them. There are 15 residues in the CDR3.

This clonotype was observed once. This rearrangement joins TRBV5-1 to TRBJ2-2; 8 bases fit TRBD1. The germline V gene has CDR1 SGHRS and CDR2 YFSETQ. The CDR3 has 16 residues. J lost 7 bases, V lost 2 bases, and 10 bases had no gene match. In DNA form, the CDR3 reads TGCGCCAGCAGCTTAGGACAGGGACGAACAGACGGGGAGCTGTTTTTT. It codes for CASSLGQGRTDGELFF.

This chain's CDR3 is CASIQSGRSTEAFF. The CDR3 DNA follows: TGTGCCAGCATTCAGTCAGGGAGAAGCACTGAAGCTTTCTTT. The chain combines TRBV25-1 with TRBJ1-1; TRBD1 might be the D (5 bases). Trimming left V 7 bases short and J 4 bases short, with 16 bases between. The CDR3 has 14 residues. The germline V gene has CDR1 MGHDK and CDR2 SYGVNS.

Comments on this clonotype: At one of its ends the junction is not consistent with the germline gene, which may arise from a read error. V gene TRBV12-3 or TRBV12-4 combines with J gene TRBJ2-5, with 11 positions matching TRBD2. CDR3 length: 14 residues. The CDR3 coding sequence is TGTGCCAGCAGTCTAGCGGGGGGTCGTGAGACCCAGTACTTC. It translates to CASSLAGGRETQYF.

The chain is built from TRBV9 and TRBJ2-1; TRBD1 is a possible D gene (6 bases). Germline V lookup: CDR1 SGDLS, CDR2 YYNGEE. This CDR3 has 12 amino acids. V gave up 3 bases and J gave up 6 bases, with 7 bases separating them. The CDR3 nucleotides are TGTGCCAGCAGCGAACAGGGCAATGAGCAGTTCTTC. Amino acid sequence: CASSEQGNEQFF.

The rearrangement uses TRBV9 and TRBJ2-7; no clear D gene. This CDR3 region has 13 residues. Looked up from germline, CDR1 is SGDLS and CDR2 is YYNGEE. Between the trimmed V and J ends, which lost 0 bases and 1 base, there was a span of 5 bases. CDR3 sequence (DNA): TGTGCCAGCAGCGTAGTCCCGTCCTACGAGCAGTACTTC. The encoded protein is CASSVVPSYEQYF.

This chain joins TRBV6-2 or TRBV6-3 and TRBJ1-5; no clear D. This CDR3 has 12 amino acids. The germline V gene encodes CDR1 MNHEY and CDR2 SVGEGT. The V end lost 0 bases, the J end lost 11 bases, and 8 bases lay between the germline ends. The DNA for the CDR3 is TGTGCCAGCAGTTACTCCCGTCTGACCCAGCATTTT. The encoded protein is CASSYSRLTQHF.

The chain uses TRBV30 and TRBJ1-1; D might be TRBD1 (6 bases). CDR3 length: 14 amino acids. Germline values: CDR1 GTSNPN, CDR2 SVGIG (reference sequence). V was shortened by 0 bases and J by 4 bases, with 12 bases between the two germline ends. CDR3 in amino acids: CAWSVWGATTEAFF. In DNA, the CDR3 is TGTGCCTGGAGTGTCTGGGGGGCGACCACTGAAGCTTTCTTT. Complete variable domain (other parts from reference TRBV30 and TRBJ1-1): SQTIHQWPATLVQPVGSPLSLECTVEGTSNPNLYWYRQAAGRGLQLLFYSVGIGQISSEVPQNLSASRPQDRQFILSSKKLLLSDSGFYLCAWSVWGATTEAFFGQGTRLTVV.